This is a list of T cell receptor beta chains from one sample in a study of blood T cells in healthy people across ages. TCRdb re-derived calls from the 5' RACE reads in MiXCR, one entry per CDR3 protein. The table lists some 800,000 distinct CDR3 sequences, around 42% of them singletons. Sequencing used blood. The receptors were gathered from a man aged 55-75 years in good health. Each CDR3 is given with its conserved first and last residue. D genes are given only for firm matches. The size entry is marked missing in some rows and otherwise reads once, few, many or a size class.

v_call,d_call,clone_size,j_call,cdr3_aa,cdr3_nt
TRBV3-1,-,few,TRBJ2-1,CASSPYRDGEQFF,TGTGCCAGCAGTCCTTACAGGGACGGTGAGCAGTTCTTC
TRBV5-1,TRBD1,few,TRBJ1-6,CASSSGTGPSYNSPLHF,TGCGCCAGCAGCTCCGGGACAGGGCCCTCCTATAATTCACCCCTCCACTTT
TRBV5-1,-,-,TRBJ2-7,CASSEQDSKYEQYF,TGCGCCAGCAGCGAGCAGGACAGTAAATACGAGCAGTACTTC
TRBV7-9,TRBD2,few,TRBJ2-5,CASSLKPSGYYYGETQYF,TGTGCCAGCAGCTTGAAGCCTAGCGGGTATTATTATGGAGAGACCCAGTACTTC
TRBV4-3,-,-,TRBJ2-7,CASSQDSVGRGTYEQYF,TGCGCCAGCAGCCAAGATTCTGTAGGACGAGGGACCTACGAGCAGTACTTC
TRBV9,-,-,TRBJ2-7,CASSKGSSYEQYF,TGTGCCAGCAGCAAGGGGAGCTCCTACGAGCAGTACTTC
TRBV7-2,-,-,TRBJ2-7,CASSLVVGGQYF,TGTGCCAGCAGCTTAGTCGTGGGGGGGCAGTACTTC
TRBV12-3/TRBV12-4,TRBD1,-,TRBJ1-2,CASRTGAGYTF,TGTGCCAGTCGAACAGGGGCTGGCTACACCTTC
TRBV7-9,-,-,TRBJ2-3,CASSWSRIPGDTQYF,TGTGCCAGCAGCTGGTCTAGGATCCCGGGAGATACGCAGTATTTT
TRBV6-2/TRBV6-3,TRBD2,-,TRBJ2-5,CATLTSSETQYF,TGTGCCACCCTGACTAGCTCTGAGACCCAGTACTTC
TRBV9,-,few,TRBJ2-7,CATPSWGHEQYF,TGTGCCACCCCATCCTGGGGCCACGAGCAGTACTTC
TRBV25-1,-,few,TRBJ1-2,CASSESRVSLNYGYTF,TGTGCCAGCAGTGAATCGCGGGTCTCCCTTAACTATGGCTACACCTTC
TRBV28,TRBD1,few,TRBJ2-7,CASSSTYRGDRGHEQYF,TGTGCCAGCAGTTCCACATACAGGGGGGACAGGGGCCACGAGCAGTACTTC
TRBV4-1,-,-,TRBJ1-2,CASSQDPNSAYGYTF,TGCGCCAGCAGCCAAGATCCCAACTCGGCCTATGGCTACACCTTC
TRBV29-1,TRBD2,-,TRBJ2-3,CSVLRGGGLSTDTQYF,TGCAGCGTGCTCCGTGGGGGAGGGTTATCCACAGATACGCAGTATTTT
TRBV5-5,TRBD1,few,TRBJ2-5,CASSHPRAGTGIPSQETQYF,TGTGCCAGCAGCCACCCCCGGGCCGGGACAGGGATACCGAGTCAAGAGACCCAGTACTTC
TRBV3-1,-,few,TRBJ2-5,CASSRTGRGNQETQYF,TGTGCCAGCAGCCGAACTGGGAGGGGGAACCAAGAGACCCAGTACTTC
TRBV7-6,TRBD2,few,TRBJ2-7,CASSLEGLAGGEQYF,TGTGCCAGCAGCTTAGAGGGACTAGCGGGGGGCGAGCAGTACTTC